These 12 T cell receptor beta chains came from one sample sequenced in a study of cytomegalovirus exposure and HLA in healthy donors (dated by TCRdb to about 2017). The library was generated by the immunoSEQ multiplex PCR assay. A mixture of 60 forward primers for TCR Vbeta segments and 13 reverse primers for TCR Jbeta segments was used in the multiplex PCR. The table comes from immuneACCESS by way of TCRdb, which keeps in-frame sequences with V and J called. Part of the clones is missing from these tables; in studies checked, under half for an unresolved V gene and the rest for unknown reasons. Counted in this sample were around 120,000 clones; more than 80% of them appeared once. The ten biggest clones cover 2.5% to 3% of the sample. The sequenced material came from PBMCs. The receptor source for this set is a man aged 30-40 years in good health and CMV-seronegative.

This clone was picked up a small number of times. This chain links TRBV5-5 with TRBJ2-3; TRBD2 is a possible D gene (5 bases). Trimming stripped 6 bases from V and 2 bases from J, with 13 bases between. This CDR3 is built from 14 residues. CDR1 SGHKS and CDR2 YYEKEE come from the germline V gene (reference sequence). The CDR3 region has the DNA TGTGCCAGCACCCCTAGCCCAAACACAGATACGCAGTATTTT. Encoded protein: CASTPSPNTDTQYF. Together with reference TRBV5-5 and TRBJ2-3, the CDR3 gives the full variable domain: DAGVTQSPTHLIKTRGQQVTLRCSPISGHKSVSWYQQVLGQGPQFIFQYYEKEERGRGNFPDRFSARQFPNYSSELNVNALLLGDSALYLCASTPSPNTDTQYFGPGTRLTVL.

The V and J genes are TRBV27 and TRBJ2-7; perhaps TRBD1 as D (6 bases). This CDR3 has 13 amino acids. CDR1 MNHEY and CDR2 SMNVEV come from the germline V gene (reference sequence). Trimming stripped 5 bases from V and 5 bases from J, with 13 bases between. The CDR3, as DNA: TGTGCCAGCAGTACAACAGGGTCCAACGAGCAGTACTTC. It is translated as CASSTTGSNEQYF.

The rearrangement joins TRBV9 to TRBJ2-7; tentatively, D is TRBD2 (6 bases). The CDR3 spans 14 residues. V dropped 0 bases and J dropped 5 bases, with 12 bases sitting between them. Germline-derived CDR1 and CDR2 are SGDLS and YYNGEE. CDR3 protein: CASSVGSAGNEQYF. The CDR3 DNA is TGTGCCAGCAGCGTAGGTAGCGCGGGAAACGAGCAGTACTTC. Full variable domain (rest looked up from reference TRBV9 and TRBJ2-7): DSGVTQTPKHLITATGQRVTLRCSPRSGDLSVYWYQQSLDQGLQFLIQYYNGEERAKGNILERFSAQQFPDLHSELNLSSLELGDSALYFCASSVGSAGNEQYFGPGTRLTVT.

V usage is TRBV4-3 and J usage is TRBJ1-5, with a weak D call TRBD1 (6 bases). From germline, CDR1 is LGHNA and CDR2 YSLEER. CDR3 length equals 17 residues. V lost 1 base to trimming and J lost 0 bases, with 13 bases between them. CDR3 protein: CASSQVQGEYSNQPQHF. CDR3 sequence (DNA): TGCGCCAGCAGCCAAGTACAGGGCGAATATAGCAATCAGCCCCAGCATTTT.

This clone was detected only once. J is TRBJ1-3 and V is TRBV30, with 10 bases that match TRBD1. CDR3 length equals 16 residues. Per germline, CDR1 GTSNPN and CDR2 SVGIG (reference sequence). V shed 5 bases and J 0 bases; nucleotides not matched to a gene: 7. Here the CDR3 reads CAWAWTGGTSGNTIYF. The CDR3 DNA reads TGTGCCTGGGCCTGGACAGGGGGGACCTCTGGAAACACCATATATTTT.

As concerns this clone: An end of the junction differs from the germline gene, which may be a read error. The gene calls are TRBV7-9 and TRBJ1-1; no reliable D call. Germline V gene sequence: CDR1 SEHNR, CDR2 FQNEAQ (reference sequence). This CDR3 contains 15 residues. The CDR3 nucleotides are TGTTCCAGCAGCAAAGACTTAAGTAGGAACACTGAAGCTTTCTTT. Its translation is CSSSKDLSRNTEAFF.

The chain is built from TRBV19 and TRBJ2-2; 7 positions agree with TRBD1. CDR3 length: 19 residues. Trimming at V came to 3 bases and at J to 7 bases, leaving 20 bases not matched to a gene. The germline V gene encodes CDR1 LNHDA and CDR2 SQIVND (reference sequence). This CDR3 is CASSIGLWTLTDRVGELFF. CDR3 DNA: TGTGCCAGTAGTATCGGTTTGTGGACCCTTACCGACAGGGTCGGGGAGCTGTTTTTT. The full variable domain, completed using reference TRBV19 and TRBJ2-2, is DGGITQSPKYLFRKEGQNVTLSCEQNLNHDAMYWYRQDPGQGLRLIYYSQIVNDFQKGDIAEGYSVSREKKESFPLTVTSAQKNPTAFYLCASSIGLWTLTDRVGELFFGEGSRLTVL.

This chain links TRBV30 with TRBJ2-7, with D unclear. Germline V CDR1 and CDR2: GTSNPN, SVGIG (reference sequence). The CDR3 is 14 residues long. V lost 0 bases to trimming and J lost 0 bases, with 9 bases between them. The CDR3 nucleotides are TGTGCCTGGAGTGTTCACTACACCTCCTACGAGCAGTACTTC. Protein product: CAWSVHYTSYEQYF.

The chain uses TRBV4-1 and TRBJ1-5, with 9 bases that match TRBD1. V shed 0 bases, J shed 4 bases, and the junction held 4 bases outside the gene matches. Germline V CDR1 and CDR2: MGHRA, YSYEKL. This CDR3 comprises 16 residues. CDR3 sequence: CASSQDVGTGNQPQHF. The CDR3, as DNA: TGCGCCAGCAGCCAAGATGTTGGGACAGGGAATCAGCCCCAGCATTTT.

The chain links TRBV7-8 to TRBJ2-1; 8 bases align to TRBD2. After removal of 2 bases from V and 0 bases from J, the junction contained 3 bases not matched to a gene. The CDR3 totals 16 residues. Germline V gives CDR1 SGHVS, CDR2 FQNEAQ. The CDR3 DNA reads TGTGCCAGCAGCTTACATGGGACTAGCTCCTACAATGAGCAGTTCTTC. It encodes CASSLHGTSSYNEQFF.

This sequence joins TRBV7-9 and TRBJ2-7; D is perhaps TRBD1 (6 bases). The germline V gene encodes CDR1 SEHNR and CDR2 FQNEAQ (reference sequence). This CDR3 contains 14 residues. V dropped 4 bases and J dropped 0 bases, with 10 bases sitting between them. CDR3 sequence: CASSWTVSSYEQYF. DNA of the CDR3: TGTGCCAGCAGCTGGACAGTGAGCTCCTACGAGCAGTACTTC.

The rearrangement links TRBV12-5 to TRBJ1-4, with 10 nucleotides matching TRBD1. This CDR3 comprises 15 residues. Trimming removed 5 bases from V and 5 bases from J; junction bases left unmatched: 5. Per germline, CDR1 LGHNT and CDR2 FRNRAP. CDR3 sequence reads: CASGPRQGANEKLFF. DNA for the CDR3: TGTGCTAGTGGTCCTCGACAGGGGGCGAATGAAAAACTGTTTTTT.